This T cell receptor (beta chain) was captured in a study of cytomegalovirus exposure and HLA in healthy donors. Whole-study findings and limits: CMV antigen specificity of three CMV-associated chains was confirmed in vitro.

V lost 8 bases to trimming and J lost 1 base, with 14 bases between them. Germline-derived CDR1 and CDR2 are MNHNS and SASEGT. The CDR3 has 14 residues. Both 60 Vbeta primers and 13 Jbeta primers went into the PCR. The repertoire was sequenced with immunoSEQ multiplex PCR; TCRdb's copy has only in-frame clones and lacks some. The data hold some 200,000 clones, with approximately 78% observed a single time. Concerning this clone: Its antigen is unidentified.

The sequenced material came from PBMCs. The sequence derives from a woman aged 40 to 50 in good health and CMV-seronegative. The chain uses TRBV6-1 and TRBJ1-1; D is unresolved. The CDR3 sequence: CASVSSGSNTEAFF. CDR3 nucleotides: TGTGCCAGCGTCAGTTCGGGATCGAACACTGAAGCTTTCTTT.